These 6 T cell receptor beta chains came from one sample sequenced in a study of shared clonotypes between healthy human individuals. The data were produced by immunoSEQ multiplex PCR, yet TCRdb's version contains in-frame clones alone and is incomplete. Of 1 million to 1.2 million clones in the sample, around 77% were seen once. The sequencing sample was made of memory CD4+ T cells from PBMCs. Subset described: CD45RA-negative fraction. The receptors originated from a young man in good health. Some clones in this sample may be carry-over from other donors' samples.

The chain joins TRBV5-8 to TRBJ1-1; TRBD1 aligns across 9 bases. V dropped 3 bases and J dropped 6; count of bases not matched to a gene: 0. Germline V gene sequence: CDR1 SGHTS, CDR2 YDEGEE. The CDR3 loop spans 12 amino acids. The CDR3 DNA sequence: TGTGCCAGCAGCTGGGACAGGGCTGAAGCTTTCTTT. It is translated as CASSWDRAEAFF.

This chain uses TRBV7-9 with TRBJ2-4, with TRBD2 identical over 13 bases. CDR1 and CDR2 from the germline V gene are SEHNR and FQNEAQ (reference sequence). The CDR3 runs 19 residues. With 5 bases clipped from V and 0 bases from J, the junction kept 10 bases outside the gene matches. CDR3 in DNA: TGTGCCAGCAGCACCCGACTAGCGGGAGGCCAGCTAGCCAAAAACATTCAGTACTTC. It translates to CASSTRLAGGQLAKNIQYF.

The CDR3, as DNA: TGTGCCAGCAGCTGGGGCCAGTCTACTGAAGCTTTCTTT. It is translated as CASSWGQSTEAFF. The chain uses TRBV5-4 and TRBJ1-1, with D tentatively TRBD1 (5 bases). This CDR3 comprises 13 residues. Germline CDR1 reads SGHNT; CDR2 reads YYREEE (reference sequence). Trimming stripped 3 bases from V and 5 bases from J, with 11 bases between. Full variable domain (remainder filled in from reference TRBV5-4 and TRBJ1-1): ETGVTQSPTHLIKTRGQQVTLRCSSQSGHNTVSWYQQALGQGPQFIFQYYREEENGRGNFPPRFSGLQFPNYSSELNVNALELDDSALYLCASSWGQSTEAFFGQGTRLTVV.

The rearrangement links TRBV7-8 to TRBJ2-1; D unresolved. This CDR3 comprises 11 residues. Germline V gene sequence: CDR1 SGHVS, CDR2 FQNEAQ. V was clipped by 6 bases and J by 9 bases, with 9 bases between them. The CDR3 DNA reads TGTGCCAGCAGAAATAGTCTTGAGCAGTTCTTC. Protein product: CASRNSLEQFF.

As DNA, the CDR3 is TGTGCCAGCAGTAGACAGGGGGCCGGAACTGAAGCTTTCTTT. This codes for CASSRQGAGTEAFF. The rearrangement joins TRBV2 to TRBJ1-1; 10 bases align to TRBD1. Germline V CDR1 and CDR2: SNHLY, FYNNEI. Trimming at V came to 5 bases and at J to 5 bases, leaving 5 bases not matched to a gene. This CDR3 has 14 amino acids.

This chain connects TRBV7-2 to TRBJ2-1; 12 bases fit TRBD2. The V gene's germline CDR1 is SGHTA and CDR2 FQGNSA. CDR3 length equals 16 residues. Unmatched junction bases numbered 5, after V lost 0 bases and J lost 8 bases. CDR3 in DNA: TGTGCCAGCAGCTTAGCGGGTCCTAGCGGGAGGGATGAGCAGTTCTTC. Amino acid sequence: CASSLAGPSGRDEQFF.